Sequencing of this T cell receptor (beta chain) was carried out in a study of early T cells in non-severe SARS-CoV-2 infection. This clonotype was seen more than once but under ten times. Germline CDR1 is SQVTM and CDR2 is ANQGSEA. The V gene lost 5 bases and the J gene lost 6 bases, with 13 bases spanning the gap. The CDR3 is made up of 13 amino acids. Each CDR3 protein is one row after TCRdb ran MiXCR on the 5' RACE reads. The sample contains tens of thousands of distinct CDR3 sequences, 10% to 15% of which appear only once. The V and J genes are TRBV29-1 and TRBJ2-2; D may be TRBD1 (5 bases). The source is an adult who was a healthcare worker with PCR-confirmed SARS-CoV-2 infection or an uninfected control (not recorded which). Sequenced: whole blood. CDR3 coding DNA: TGCAGCGTTTGTGACAGCTCCCCCGGGGAGCTGTTTTTT. It translates to CSVCDSSPGELFF.